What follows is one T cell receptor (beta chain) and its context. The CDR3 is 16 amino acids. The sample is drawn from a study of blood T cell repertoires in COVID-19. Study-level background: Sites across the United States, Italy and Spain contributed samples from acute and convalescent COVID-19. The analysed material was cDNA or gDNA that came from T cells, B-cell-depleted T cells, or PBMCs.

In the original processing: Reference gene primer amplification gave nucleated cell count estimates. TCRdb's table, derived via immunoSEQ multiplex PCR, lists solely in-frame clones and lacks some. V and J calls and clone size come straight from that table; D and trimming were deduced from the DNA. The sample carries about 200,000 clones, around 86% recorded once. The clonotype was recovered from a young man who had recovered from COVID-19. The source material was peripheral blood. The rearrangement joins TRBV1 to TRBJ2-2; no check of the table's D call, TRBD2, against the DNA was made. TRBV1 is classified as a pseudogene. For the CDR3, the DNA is TGCACCAGCAGCCGGACTAGCGGGAAAAACACCGGGGAGCTGTTTTTT. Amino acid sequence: CTSSRTSGKNTGELFF.